These T cell receptor beta chains were read from a single sample in a study of T cell repertoires in cytomegalovirus infection. TCRdb re-called the reads with MiXCR, one entry per CDR3 protein. The sample carries about 890,000 distinct CDR3 sequences, 30% to 40% recorded once. These TCRs' antigens remain unknown. The sequenced sample was cultured CD8+ T cells from PBMCs, obtained from culture after CMV antigen stimulation. The receptors stem from a human donor in good health (CMV status not recorded). Some clones in this sample may be carry-over from other donors' samples. CDR3s include the opening cysteine and the closing phenylalanine or tryptophan. The D gene is left open where the match is weak. Rows give clone size only sometimes, using once, few, many, or a class for an expanded clone.

DNA	CDR3	size	J	D	V
TGTGCCAGTAGTACCTGGACAGGGGGCACTGAAGCTTTCTTT	CASSTWTGGTEAFF	NA	TRBJ1-1	TRBD1	TRBV19
TGTGCCAGCAGGTCGGGCGAGGGTAATTCACCCCTCCACTTT	CASRSGEGNSPLHF	few	TRBJ1-6	NA	TRBV7-6
TGTGCCAGCAGGAGGCACAGGTACAGGGACACTGAAGCTTTCTTT	CASRRHRYRDTEAFF	few	TRBJ1-1	NA	TRBV6-1
TGTGCCAGCAGCCTTCGACCGTTTGAAGCTTTCTTT	CASSLRPFEAFF	few	TRBJ1-1	NA	TRBV7-9
TGTGCCAGCAGCTCGGCCGGGGGACAGGACTACGAGCAGTACTTC	CASSSAGGQDYEQYF	NA	TRBJ2-7	TRBD1	TRBV7-9
TGTGCCAGCAGTTTAGTCCCCGGGAACGAGCAGTACTTC	CASSLVPGNEQYF	few	TRBJ2-7	NA	TRBV27
TGTGCCAGCAGCTTAGGTCCCGGGGACAAAAACATTCAGTACTTC	CASSLGPGDKNIQYF	many	TRBJ2-4	NA	TRBV7-9
TGTGCCAGCAGTGAAGGGCTGAGGCACACAGATACGCAGTATTTT	CASSEGLRHTDTQYF	NA	TRBJ2-3	NA	TRBV6-1
TGCAGTGCTAGGGGGACAGGGGGCGGGTATAATTCACCCCTCCACTTT	CSARGTGGGYNSPLHF	NA	TRBJ1-6	TRBD1	TRBV20-1
TGTGCCAGCAGCTTCTTAGCGGGGGGCCCGCAAACGGCAGATACGCAGTATTTT	CASSFLAGGPQTADTQYF	NA	TRBJ2-3	TRBD2	TRBV5-5
TGTGCCAGCAGCCAGAACGGGGGATGGAGCTACACCTTC	CASSQNGGWSYTF	many	TRBJ1-2	NA	TRBV7-8
TGCAGCGTCGAAAAGACGGACCCCTATGGCTACACCTTC	CSVEKTDPYGYTF	NA	TRBJ1-2	NA	TRBV29-1
TGCGCCAGCAGCCAAGTGTCCGGTCTAGCGGGGGGCAGCGAGCAGTTCTTC	CASSQVSGLAGGSEQFF	NA	TRBJ2-1	TRBD2	TRBV4-1
TGTGCCAGCAGCATGACAGGGATTTATGAAAACTATGGCTACACCTTC	CASSMTGIYENYGYTF	few	TRBJ1-2	TRBD1	TRBV6-6
TGTGCCAGCAGCTCTCCGGGACAGGGGGGATCCTACGAGCAGTACTTC	CASSSPGQGGSYEQYF	many	TRBJ2-7	TRBD1	TRBV11-1
TGTGCCAGCAGTGAGGGGGCACAGACCTACGAGCAGTACTTC	CASSEGAQTYEQYF	many	TRBJ2-7	NA	TRBV6-1
TGTGCCAGTGGTCAGCGGGCCACCGGGGAGCTGTTTTTT	CASGQRATGELFF	NA	TRBJ2-2	NA	TRBV7-8